This is a list of T cell receptor beta chains from one sample in a study of T cells expressing NK-cell markers. TCRdb reprocessed the 5' RACE reads, with one entry per CDR3 protein and no DNA. The sample holds roughly 430,000 distinct CDR3 sequences. The material sequenced was blood T cells: a sorted CD56 or NKG2C T cell subset, CD4+ or CD8+ T cells, or bulk PBMC T cells (not recorded which). The receptors here all came from a woman between 18 and 75 years old in good health. The CDR3 runs from the conserved cysteine through the conserved F or W.

J: TRBJ2-3; V: TRBV5-1; CDR3: CASSLRTGPDTQYF
J: TRBJ1-3; V: TRBV20-1; CDR3: CSARSYGVTGNTIYF
J: TRBJ1-1; V: TRBV10-3; CDR3: CAIRPDRGSEAFF
J: TRBJ2-4; V: TRBV18; CDR3: CASSPPQAAGLFIAKNIQYF
J: TRBJ2-7; V: TRBV14; CDR3: CASSSWTTSSYEQYF
J: TRBJ1-2; V: TRBV15; CDR3: CATSRDRGSYGYTF
J: TRBJ2-7; V: TRBV7-9; CDR3: CASGPGFYEQYF
J: TRBJ2-3; V: TRBV5-1; CDR3: CASRPPGYLTDTQYF
J: TRBJ2-3; V: TRBV25-1; CDR3: CASSEWTSGIGLDTQYF
J: TRBJ2-3; V: TRBV4-3; CDR3: CASSEGAPDTQYF
J: TRBJ1-2; V: TRBV15; CDR3: CATSRDLQGGGYTF
J: TRBJ1-3; V: TRBV30; CDR3: CASSAGGNTIYF
J: TRBJ2-5; V: TRBV12-3/TRBV12-4; CDR3: CASSSFGTGTQETQYF
J: TRBJ1-1; V: TRBV6-2/TRBV6-3; CDR3: CASFYVFGGEAFF
J: TRBJ2-4; V: TRBV19; CDR3: CASSIPSNIQYF
J: TRBJ2-7; V: TRBV4-3; CDR3: CASSQDVWRNYEQYF
J: TRBJ1-1; V: TRBV6-5; CDR3: CASSYSRWGEGTDTEAFF
J: TRBJ2-2; V: TRBV7-7; CDR3: CASSLGVSTGELFF
J: TRBJ1-2; V: TRBV27; CDR3: CASSLSRGGYGYTF
J: TRBJ2-4; V: TRBV5-6; CDR3: CASSLAGDTKNIQYF
J: TRBJ2-1; V: TRBV5-5; CDR3: CASSLATRSSYNEQFF
J: TRBJ2-7; V: TRBV6-1; CDR3: CASSEADPRLAGGITYEQYF
J: TRBJ2-2; V: TRBV29-1; CDR3: CSGQLNTGELFF
J: TRBJ2-1; V: TRBV29-1; CDR3: CSVDGQGLNEQFF
J: TRBJ2-1; V: TRBV19; CDR3: CASSISGSSNEQFF
J: TRBJ2-3; V: TRBV6-5; CDR3: CASSYRESTDTQYF
J: TRBJ2-1; V: TRBV10-3; CDR3: CAISGGEDYVKNEQFF
J: TRBJ2-3; V: TRBV25-1; CDR3: CASIPKTGSGTDTQYF
J: TRBJ2-6; V: TRBV11-2; CDR3: CASVSGANVLTF
J: TRBJ2-3; V: TRBV5-1; CDR3: CASSPVFGLTDTQYF
J: TRBJ1-5; V: TRBV6-2/TRBV6-3; CDR3: CASSYPRTIANQPQHF
J: TRBJ2-7; V: TRBV7-2; CDR3: CASSLWGTISYEQYF
J: TRBJ2-3; V: TRBV20-1; CDR3: CSATRPDRADTQYF
J: TRBJ1-5; V: TRBV15; CDR3: CATSSDRGSGQPQHF
J: TRBJ1-5; V: TRBV5-1; CDR3: CASSPDNPNQPQHF
J: TRBJ2-5; V: TRBV9; CDR3: CASSFRTSGRETQYF
J: TRBJ2-2; V: TRBV25-1; CDR3: CASSDRTARGSGELFF
J: TRBJ2-3; V: TRBV6-2/TRBV6-3; CDR3: CASSSRSGTDTQYF
J: TRBJ2-5; V: TRBV6-1; CDR3: CASGRNSRQETQYF